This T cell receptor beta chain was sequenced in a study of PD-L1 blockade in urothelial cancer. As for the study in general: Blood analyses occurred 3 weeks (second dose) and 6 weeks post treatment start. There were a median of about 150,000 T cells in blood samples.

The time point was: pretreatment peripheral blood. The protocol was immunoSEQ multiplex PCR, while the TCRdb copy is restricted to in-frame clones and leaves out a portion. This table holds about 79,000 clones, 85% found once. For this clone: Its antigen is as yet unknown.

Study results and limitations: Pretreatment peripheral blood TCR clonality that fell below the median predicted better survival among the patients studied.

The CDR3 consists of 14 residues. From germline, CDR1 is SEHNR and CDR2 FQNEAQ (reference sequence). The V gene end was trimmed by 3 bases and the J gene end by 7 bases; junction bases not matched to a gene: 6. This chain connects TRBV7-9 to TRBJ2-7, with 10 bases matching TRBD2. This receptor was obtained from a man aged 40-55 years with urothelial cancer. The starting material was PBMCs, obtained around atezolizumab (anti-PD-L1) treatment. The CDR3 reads CASSFGSLAGEQYF. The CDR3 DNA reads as TGTGCCAGCAGCTTCGGTTCACTAGCGGGGGAGCAGTACTTC.